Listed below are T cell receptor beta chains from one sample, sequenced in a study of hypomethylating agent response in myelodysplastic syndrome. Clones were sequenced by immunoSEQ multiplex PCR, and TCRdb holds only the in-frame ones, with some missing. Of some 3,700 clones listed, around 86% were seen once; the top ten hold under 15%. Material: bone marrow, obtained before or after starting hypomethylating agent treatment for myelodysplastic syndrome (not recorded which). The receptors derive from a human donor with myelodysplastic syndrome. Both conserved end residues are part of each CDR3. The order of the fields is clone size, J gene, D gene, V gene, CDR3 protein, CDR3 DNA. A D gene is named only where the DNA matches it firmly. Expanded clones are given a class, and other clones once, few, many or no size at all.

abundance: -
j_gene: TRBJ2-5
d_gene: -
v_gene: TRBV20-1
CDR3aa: CSAREETQYF
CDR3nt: TGCAGTGCTAGGGAGGAGACCCAGTACTTC

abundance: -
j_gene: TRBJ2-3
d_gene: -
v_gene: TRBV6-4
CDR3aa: CASSASWTSTDTQYF
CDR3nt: TGTGCCAGCAGTGCCTCGTGGACTAGCACAGATACGCAGTATTTT

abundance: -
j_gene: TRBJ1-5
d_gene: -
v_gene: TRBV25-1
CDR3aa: CASPAKHF
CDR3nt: TGTGCCAGCCCAGCTAAGCATTTT

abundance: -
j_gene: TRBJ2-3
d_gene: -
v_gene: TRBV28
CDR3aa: CASSLPSRTDTQYF
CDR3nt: TGTGCCAGCAGTTTACCGAGCCGCACAGATACGCAGTATTTT

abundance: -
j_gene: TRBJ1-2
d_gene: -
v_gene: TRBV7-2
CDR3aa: CASSLEGGGYTF
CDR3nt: TGTGCCAGCAGCTTAGAAGGGGGTGGCTACACCTTC

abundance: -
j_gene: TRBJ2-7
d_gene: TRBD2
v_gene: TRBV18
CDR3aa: CASSPGLGGGSYEQYF
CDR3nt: TGTGCCAGCTCACCAGGTCTGGGCGGGGGCTCCTACGAGCAGTACTTC

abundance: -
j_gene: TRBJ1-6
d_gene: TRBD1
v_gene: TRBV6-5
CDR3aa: CASTLDVTGVSPLHF
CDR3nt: TGTGCCAGCACCTTGGATGTGACAGGGGTTTCACCCCTCCACTTT

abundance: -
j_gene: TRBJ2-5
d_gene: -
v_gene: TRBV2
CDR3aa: CATSMFQETQYF
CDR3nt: TGTGCCACCTCAATGTTCCAAGAGACCCAGTACTTC

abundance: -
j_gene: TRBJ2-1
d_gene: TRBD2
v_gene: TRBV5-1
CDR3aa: CASSLAEAGGPNEQFF
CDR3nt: TGCGCCAGCAGCTTGGCCGAGGCGGGAGGGCCCAATGAGCAGTTCTTC

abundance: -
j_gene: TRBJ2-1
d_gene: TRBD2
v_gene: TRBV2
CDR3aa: CASSEVGTSEQFF
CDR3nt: TGTGCCAGCAGTGAAGTCGGGACTAGTGAGCAGTTCTTC

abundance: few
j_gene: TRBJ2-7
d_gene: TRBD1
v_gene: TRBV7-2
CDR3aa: CASSLGQGVTYEQYF
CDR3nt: TGTGCCAGCAGCCTTGGACAGGGGGTAACCTACGAGCAGTACTTC

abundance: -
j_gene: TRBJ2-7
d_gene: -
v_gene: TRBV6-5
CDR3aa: CASSLNPGQYF
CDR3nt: TGTGCCAGCAGCTTGAACCCCGGGCAGTACTTC

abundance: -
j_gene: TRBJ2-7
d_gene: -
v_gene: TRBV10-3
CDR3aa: CAISESGDNLYEQYF
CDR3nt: TGTGCCATCAGTGAGTCGGGAGACAACCTCTACGAGCAGTACTTC

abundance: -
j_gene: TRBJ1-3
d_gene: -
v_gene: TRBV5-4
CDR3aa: CASSLGGTSPSGNTIYF
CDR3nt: TGTGCCAGCAGCCTGGGTGGGACAAGCCCCTCTGGAAACACCATATATTTT

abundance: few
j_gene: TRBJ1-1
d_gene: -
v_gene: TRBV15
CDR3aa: CATRPTFLNTEAFF
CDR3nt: TGTGCCACGCGGCCGACCTTTTTGAACACTGAAGCTTTCTTT

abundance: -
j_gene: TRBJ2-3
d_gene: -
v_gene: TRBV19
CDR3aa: CASSTLGLPQYF
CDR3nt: TGTGCCAGTAGTACCCTCGGTCTGCCGCAGTATTTT

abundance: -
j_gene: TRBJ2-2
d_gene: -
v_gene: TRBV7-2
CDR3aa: CASSLGAPGTGELFF
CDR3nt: TGTGCCAGCAGCTTAGGCGCCCCTGGCACCGGGGAGCTGTTTTTT

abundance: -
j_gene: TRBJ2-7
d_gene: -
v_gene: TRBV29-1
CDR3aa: CSVEVAAEQYF
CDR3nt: TGCAGCGTTGAAGTAGCGGCCGAGCAGTACTTC

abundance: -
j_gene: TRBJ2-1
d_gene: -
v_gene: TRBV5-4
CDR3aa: CASSFYTSNEQFF
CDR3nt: TGTGCCAGCAGCTTTTACACTAGCAATGAGCAGTTCTTC

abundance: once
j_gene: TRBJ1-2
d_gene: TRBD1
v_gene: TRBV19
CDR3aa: CASSWDSLVYGYTF
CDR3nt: TGTGCCAGTAGTTGGGACAGCCTTGTTTATGGCTACACCTTC